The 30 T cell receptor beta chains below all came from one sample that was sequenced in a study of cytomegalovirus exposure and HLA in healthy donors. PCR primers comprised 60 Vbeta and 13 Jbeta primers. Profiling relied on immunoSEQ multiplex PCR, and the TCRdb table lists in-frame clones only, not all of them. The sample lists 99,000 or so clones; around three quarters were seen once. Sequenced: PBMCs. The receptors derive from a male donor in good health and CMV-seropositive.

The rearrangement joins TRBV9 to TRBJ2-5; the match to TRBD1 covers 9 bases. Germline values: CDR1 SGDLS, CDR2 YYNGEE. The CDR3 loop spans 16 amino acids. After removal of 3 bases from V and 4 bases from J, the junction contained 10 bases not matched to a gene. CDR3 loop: CASSEGDRDFGETQYF. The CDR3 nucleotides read TGTGCCAGCAGCGAGGGGGACAGGGATTTCGGAGAGACCCAGTACTTC.

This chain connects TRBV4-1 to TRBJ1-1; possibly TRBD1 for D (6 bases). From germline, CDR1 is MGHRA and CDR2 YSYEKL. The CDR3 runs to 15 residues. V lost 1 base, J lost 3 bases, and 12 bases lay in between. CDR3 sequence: CASSQGSAGDTEAFF. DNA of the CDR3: TGCGCCAGCAGCCAAGGCTCGGCAGGGGACACTGAAGCTTTCTTT.

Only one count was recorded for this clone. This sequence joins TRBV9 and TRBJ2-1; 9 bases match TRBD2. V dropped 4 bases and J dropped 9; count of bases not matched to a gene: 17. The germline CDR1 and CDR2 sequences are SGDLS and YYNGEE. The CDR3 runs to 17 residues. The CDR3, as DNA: TGTGCCAGCAGCTTACTTGCTAGCGGGGACGAGTACGGTGAGCAGTTCTTC. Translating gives CASSLLASGDEYGEQFF.

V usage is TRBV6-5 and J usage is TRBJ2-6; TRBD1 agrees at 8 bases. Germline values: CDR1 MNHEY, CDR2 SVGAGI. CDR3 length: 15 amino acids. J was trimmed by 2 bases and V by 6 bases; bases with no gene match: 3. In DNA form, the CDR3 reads TGTGCCAGCAGGACAGGGGTCGCTGGGGCCAACGTCCTGACTTTC. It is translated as CASRTGVAGANVLTF.

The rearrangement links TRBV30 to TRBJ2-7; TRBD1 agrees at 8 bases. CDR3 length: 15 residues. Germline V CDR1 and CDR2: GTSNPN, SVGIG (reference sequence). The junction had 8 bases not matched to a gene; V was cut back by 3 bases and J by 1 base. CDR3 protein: CAWSLPGGLSYEQYF. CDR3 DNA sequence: TGTGCCTGGAGCCTGCCAGGGGGCCTTTCCTACGAGCAGTACTTC.

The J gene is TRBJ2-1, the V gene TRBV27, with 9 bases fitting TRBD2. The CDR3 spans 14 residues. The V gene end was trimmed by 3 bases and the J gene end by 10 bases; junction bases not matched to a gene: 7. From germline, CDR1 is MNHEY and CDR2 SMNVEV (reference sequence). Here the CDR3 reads CASSFGGGGAEQFF. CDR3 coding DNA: TGTGCCAGCAGTTTTGGTGGCGGGGGGGCCGAGCAGTTCTTC.

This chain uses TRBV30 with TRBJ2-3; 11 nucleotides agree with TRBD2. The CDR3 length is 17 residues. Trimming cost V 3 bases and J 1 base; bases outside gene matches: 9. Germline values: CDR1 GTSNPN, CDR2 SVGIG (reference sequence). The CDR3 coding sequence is TGTGCCTGGAGAGGTCTGGGACTAGCGGACCGCACAGATACGCAGTATTTT. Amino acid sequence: CAWRGLGLADRTDTQYF.

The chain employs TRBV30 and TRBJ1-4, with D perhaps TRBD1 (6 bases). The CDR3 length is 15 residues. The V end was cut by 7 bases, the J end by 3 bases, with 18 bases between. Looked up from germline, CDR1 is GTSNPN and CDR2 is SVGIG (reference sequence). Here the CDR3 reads CASTLIGQSNEKLFF. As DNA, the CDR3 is TGTGCCTCCACGCTGATCGGACAGTCTAATGAAAAACTGTTTTTT.

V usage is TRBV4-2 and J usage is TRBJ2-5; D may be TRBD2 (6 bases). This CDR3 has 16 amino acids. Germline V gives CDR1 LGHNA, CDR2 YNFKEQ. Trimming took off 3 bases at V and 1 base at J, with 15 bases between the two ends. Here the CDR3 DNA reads TGTGCCAGCAGCCATTCCTACTCGACTAGCCAAGAGACCCAGTACTTC. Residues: CASSHSYSTSQETQYF.

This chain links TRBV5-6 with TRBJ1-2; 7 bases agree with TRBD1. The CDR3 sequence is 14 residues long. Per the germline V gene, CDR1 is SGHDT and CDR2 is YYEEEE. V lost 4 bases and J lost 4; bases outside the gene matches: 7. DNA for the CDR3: TGTGCCAGCAGCGGAGGGGACAGCCTCTATGGCTACACCTTC. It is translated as CASSGGDSLYGYTF.

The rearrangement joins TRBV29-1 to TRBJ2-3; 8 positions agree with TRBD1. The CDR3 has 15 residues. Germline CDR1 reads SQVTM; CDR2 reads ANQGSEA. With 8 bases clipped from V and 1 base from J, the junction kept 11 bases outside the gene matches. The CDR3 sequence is CSSKAGTGRTDTQYF. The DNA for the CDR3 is TGCAGCAGCAAAGCTGGGACAGGACGCACAGATACGCAGTATTTT.

The CDR3 bases are TGTGCCAGTAGTCGCTGGACAGGGGGCAACCCCGAGCAGTACTTC. Translation: CASSRWTGGNPEQYF. J is TRBJ2-7 and V is TRBV19, with 11 bases aligning to TRBD1. Germline V gene sequence: CDR1 LNHDA, CDR2 SQIVND (reference sequence). Germline trimming cut 5 bases from V and 6 bases from J; bases unmatched to any gene: 9. The length of the CDR3 is 15 residues. Full variable domain (outside the CDR3, taken from reference TRBV19 and TRBJ2-7): DGGITQSPKYLFRKEGQNVTLSCEQNLNHDAMYWYRQDPGQGLRLIYYSQIVNDFQKGDIAEGYSVSREKKESFPLTVTSAQKNPTAFYLCASSRWTGGNPEQYFGPGTRLTVT.

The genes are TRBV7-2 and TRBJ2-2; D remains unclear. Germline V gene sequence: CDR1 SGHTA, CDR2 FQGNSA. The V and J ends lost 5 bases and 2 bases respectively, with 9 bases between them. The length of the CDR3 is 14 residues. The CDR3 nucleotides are TGTGCCAGCAGCCTCAACAGCAACACCGGGGAGCTGTTTTTT. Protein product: CASSLNSNTGELFF.

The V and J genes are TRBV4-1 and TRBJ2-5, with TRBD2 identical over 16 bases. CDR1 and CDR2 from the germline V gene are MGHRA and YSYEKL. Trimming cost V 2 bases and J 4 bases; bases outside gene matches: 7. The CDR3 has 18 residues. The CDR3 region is CASSQPGLAGGPRETQYF. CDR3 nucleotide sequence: TGCGCCAGCAGCCAACCGGGACTAGCGGGGGGGCCAAGAGAGACCCAGTACTTC.

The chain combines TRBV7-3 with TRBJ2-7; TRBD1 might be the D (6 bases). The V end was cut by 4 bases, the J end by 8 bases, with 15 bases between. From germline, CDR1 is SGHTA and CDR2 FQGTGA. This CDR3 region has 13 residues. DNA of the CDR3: TGTGCCAGCAGCTACCAAGGACAGAATCAGCAGTACTTC. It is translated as CASSYQGQNQQYF. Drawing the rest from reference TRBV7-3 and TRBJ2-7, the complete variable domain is GAGVSQTPSNKVTEKGKYVELRCDPISGHTALYWYRQSLGQGPEFLIYFQGTGAADDSGLPNDRFFAVRPEGSVSTLKIQRTERGDSAVYLCASSYQGQNQQYFGPGTRLTVT.

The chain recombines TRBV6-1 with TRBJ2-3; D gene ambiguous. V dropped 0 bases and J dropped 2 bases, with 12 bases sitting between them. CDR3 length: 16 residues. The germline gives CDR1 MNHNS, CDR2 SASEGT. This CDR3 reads CASSEAWAVDTDTQYF. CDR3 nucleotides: TGTGCCAGCAGTGAAGCGTGGGCAGTAGACACAGATACGCAGTATTTT.

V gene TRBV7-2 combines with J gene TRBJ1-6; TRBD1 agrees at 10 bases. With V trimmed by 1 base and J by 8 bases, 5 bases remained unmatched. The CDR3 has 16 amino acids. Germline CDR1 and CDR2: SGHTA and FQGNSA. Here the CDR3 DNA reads TGTGCCAGCAGCTTAGGCCCGGGACAGGGGTATTCACCCCTCCACTTT. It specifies CASSLGPGQGYSPLHF.

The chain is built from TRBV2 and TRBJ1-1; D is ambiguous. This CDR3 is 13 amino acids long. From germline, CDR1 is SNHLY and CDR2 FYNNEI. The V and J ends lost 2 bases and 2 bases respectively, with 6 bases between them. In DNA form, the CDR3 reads TGTGCCAGCAGTGAACGGAGAAACACTGAAGCTTTCTTT. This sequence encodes CASSERRNTEAFF.

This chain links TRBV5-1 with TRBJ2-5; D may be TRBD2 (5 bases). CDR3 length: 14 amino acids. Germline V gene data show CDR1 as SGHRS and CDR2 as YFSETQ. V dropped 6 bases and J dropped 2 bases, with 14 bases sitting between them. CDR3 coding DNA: TGCGCCAGCACCTACGGACGGACTCAAGAGACCCAGTACTTC. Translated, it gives CASTYGRTQETQYF.

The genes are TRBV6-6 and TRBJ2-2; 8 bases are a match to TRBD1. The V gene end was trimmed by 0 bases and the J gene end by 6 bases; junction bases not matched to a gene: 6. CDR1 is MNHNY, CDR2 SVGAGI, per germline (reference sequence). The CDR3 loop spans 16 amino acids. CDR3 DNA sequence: TGTGCCAGCAGTTACTCGAGGGGACAGGCATCCGGGGAGCTGTTTTTT. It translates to CASSYSRGQASGELFF.

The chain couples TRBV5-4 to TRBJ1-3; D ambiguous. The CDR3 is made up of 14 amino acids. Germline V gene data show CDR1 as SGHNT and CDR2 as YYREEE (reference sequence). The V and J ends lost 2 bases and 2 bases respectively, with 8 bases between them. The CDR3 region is CASSLRGPGNTIYF. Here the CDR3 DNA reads TGTGCCAGCAGCTTACGGGGTCCTGGAAACACCATATATTTT.

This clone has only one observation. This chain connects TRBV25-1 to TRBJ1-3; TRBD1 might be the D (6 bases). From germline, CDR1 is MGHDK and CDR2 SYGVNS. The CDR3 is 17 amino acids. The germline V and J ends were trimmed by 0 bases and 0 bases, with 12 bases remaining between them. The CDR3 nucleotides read TGTGCCAGCAGTGAATACGGGGGGCGAAGCTCTGGAAACACCATATATTTT. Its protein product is CASSEYGGRSSGNTIYF. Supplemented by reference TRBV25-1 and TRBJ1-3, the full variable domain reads EADIYQTPRYLVIGTGKKITLECSQTMGHDKMYWYQQDPGMELHLIHYSYGVNSTEKGDLSSESTVSRIRTEHFPLTLESARPSHTSQYLCASSEYGGRSSGNTIYFGEGSWLTVV.

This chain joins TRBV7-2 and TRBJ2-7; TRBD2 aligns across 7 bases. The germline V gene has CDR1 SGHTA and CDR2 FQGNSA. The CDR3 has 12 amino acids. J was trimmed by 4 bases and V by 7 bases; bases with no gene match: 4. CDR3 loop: CASIGGSYEQYF. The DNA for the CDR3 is TGTGCCAGCATCGGGGGGTCTTACGAGCAGTACTTC.

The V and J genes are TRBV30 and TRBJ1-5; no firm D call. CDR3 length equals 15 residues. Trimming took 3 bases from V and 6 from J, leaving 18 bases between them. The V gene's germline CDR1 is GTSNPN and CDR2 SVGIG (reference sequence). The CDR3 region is CAWSLGVGLTQPQHF. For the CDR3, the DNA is TGTGCCTGGAGCCTCGGGGTCGGGCTTACTCAGCCCCAGCATTTT.

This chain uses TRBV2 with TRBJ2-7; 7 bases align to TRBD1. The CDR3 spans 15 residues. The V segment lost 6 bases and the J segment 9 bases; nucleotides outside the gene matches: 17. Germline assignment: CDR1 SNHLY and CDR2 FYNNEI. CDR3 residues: CASRGQDNYETGQYF. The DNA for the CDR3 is TGTGCCAGCAGAGGACAGGATAACTACGAGACAGGGCAGTACTTC.

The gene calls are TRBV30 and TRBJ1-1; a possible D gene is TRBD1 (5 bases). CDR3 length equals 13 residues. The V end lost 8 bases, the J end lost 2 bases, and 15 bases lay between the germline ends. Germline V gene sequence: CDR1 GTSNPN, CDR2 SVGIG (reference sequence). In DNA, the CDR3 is TGTGCCGGGGGGGAATTGGCAAACACTGAAGCTTTCTTT. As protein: CAGGELANTEAFF.

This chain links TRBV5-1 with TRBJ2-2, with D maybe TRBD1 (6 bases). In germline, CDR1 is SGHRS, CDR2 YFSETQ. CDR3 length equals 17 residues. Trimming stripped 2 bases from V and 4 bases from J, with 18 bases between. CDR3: CASSFTTMTGGTGELFF. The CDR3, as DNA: TGCGCCAGCAGCTTTACTACAATGACAGGCGGCACCGGGGAGCTGTTTTTT.

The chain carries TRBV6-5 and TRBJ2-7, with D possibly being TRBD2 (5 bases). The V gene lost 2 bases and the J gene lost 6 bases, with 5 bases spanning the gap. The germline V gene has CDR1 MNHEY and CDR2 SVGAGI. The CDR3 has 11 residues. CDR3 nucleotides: TGTGCCAGCAGTTACGAGGGCGAGCAGTACTTC. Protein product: CASSYEGEQYF.

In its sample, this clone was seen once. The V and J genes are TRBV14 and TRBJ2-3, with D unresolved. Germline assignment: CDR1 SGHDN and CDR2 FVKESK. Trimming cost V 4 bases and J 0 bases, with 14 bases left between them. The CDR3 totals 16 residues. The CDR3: CASSRPNVGSTDTQYF. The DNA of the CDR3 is TGTGCCAGCAGCCGCCCGAACGTCGGTAGCACAGATACGCAGTATTTT.

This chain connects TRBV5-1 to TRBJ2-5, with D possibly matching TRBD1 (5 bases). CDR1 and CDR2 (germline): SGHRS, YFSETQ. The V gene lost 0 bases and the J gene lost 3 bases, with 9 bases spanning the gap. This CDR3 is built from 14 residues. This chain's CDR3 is CASSLDRLEETQYF. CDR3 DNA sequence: TGCGCCAGCAGCTTGGACAGGCTAGAAGAGACCCAGTACTTC.